The present T cell receptor beta chain was sequenced within a study of blood T cells in healthy people across ages. Comment on this clonotype: The antigen is undetermined.

General observations from the study: Nothing was known about donor CMV status, and this possibly confounded expanded clonotype changes. It was the long-lived donors that had more naive CD4+ cells and higher diversity than aged donors. A strong correlation was found between TCR beta diversity and the percentage of naive T cells.

PBMCs numbering at least 7 million were isolated per sample. The CDR3 extends over 16 amino acids. The germline CDR1 and CDR2 sequences are MDHEN and SYDVKM. The trim removed 2 bases at V and 7 bases at J, leaving 13 bases unmatched. The use of a sample-barcoded 5' primer and a J-beta primer mix characterized a second PCR of roughly 6 to 12 cycles. From the 5' RACE reads, TCRdb called clonotypes with MiXCR, one entry per CDR3 protein. The table lists some 1.4 million distinct CDR3 sequences, approximately 40% of them singletons, with 7.9% in the top ten. Sequences were obtained from blood. The chain couples TRBV28 to TRBJ1-2; 7 positions match TRBD1. The sequence was obtained from a woman under 30 in good health. CDR3 DNA: TGTGCCAGCAGTTTAGTCTTGAGGGGGCCCCGGGGTGGCTACACCTTC. Translation: CASSLVLRGPRGGYTF.